This T cell receptor (beta chain) was identified in a study of prognosis after radiotherapy for stage I lung cancer. CDR3 of TCR beta was amplified from genomic DNA via a two-round multiplex PCR. Gene-specific primers for each TRBV and TRBJ gene drove first-round PCR. TCRdb reprocessed the multiplex PCR reads with MiXCR, giving one entry per CDR3 protein. There are 15,000 to 20,000 distinct CDR3 sequences in the sample; 45% to 50% occur only once, and roughly 33% lies in the top ten. The CDR3 length is 16 residues. The V and J ends lost 7 bases and 1 base, in that order; junction bases with no gene match: 10. The V gene's germline CDR1 is MNHEY and CDR2 SVGEGT.

The receptor comes from a donor older than 45 with non-small cell lung cancer. The chain uses TRBV6-2 or TRBV6-3 and TRBJ2-3; 8 bases map to TRBD1. The starting material was PBMCs, obtained before or after stereotactic body radiation therapy (not recorded which). The CDR3 loop is CASISQGAQCTDTQYF. DNA for the CDR3: TGTGCCAGCATCAGCCAGGGGGCGCAATGCACAGATACGCAGTATTTT.